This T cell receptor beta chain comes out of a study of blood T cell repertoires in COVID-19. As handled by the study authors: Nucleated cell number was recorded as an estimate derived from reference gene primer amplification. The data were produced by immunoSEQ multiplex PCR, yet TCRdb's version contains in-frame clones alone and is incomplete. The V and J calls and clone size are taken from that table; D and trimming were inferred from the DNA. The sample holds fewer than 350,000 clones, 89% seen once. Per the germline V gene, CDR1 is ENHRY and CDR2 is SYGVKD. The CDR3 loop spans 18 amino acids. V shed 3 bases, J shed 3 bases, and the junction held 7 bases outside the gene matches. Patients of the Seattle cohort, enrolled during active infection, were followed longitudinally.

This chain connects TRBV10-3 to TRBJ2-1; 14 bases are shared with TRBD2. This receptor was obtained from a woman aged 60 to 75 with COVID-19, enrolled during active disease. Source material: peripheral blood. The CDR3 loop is CAISDPGLAGGIYNEQFF. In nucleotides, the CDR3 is TGTGCCATCAGTGACCCTGGACTAGCGGGGGGTATCTACAATGAGCAGTTCTTC.